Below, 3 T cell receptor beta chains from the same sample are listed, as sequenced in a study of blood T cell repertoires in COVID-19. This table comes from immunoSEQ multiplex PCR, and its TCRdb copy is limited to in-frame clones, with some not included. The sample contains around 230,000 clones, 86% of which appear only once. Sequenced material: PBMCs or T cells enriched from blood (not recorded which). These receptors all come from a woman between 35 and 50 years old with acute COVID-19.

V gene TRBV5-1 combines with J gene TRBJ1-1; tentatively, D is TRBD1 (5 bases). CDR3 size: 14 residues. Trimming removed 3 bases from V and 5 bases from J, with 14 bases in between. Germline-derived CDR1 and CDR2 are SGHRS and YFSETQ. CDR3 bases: TGCGCCAGCAGCTCAATTGGGGGGGAGACTGAAGCTTTCTTT. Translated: CASSSIGGETEAFF.

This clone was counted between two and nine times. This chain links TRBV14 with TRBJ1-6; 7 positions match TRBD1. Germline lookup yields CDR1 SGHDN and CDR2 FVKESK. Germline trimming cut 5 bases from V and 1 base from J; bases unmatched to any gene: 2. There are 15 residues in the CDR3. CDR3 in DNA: TGTGCCAGCAGCGAGACAGGGTCCTATAATTCACCCCTCCACTTT. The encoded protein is CASSETGSYNSPLHF.

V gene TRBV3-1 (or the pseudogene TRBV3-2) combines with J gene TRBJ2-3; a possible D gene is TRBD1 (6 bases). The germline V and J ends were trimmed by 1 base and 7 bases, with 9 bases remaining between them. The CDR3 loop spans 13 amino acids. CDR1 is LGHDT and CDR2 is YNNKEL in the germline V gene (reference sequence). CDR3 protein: CASSQVRGNTQYF. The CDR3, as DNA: TGTGCCAGCAGCCAAGTGAGGGGGAATACGCAGTATTTT.